Listed below are T cell receptor beta chains from one sample, sequenced in a study of technical replicates of blood from several donors. Profiled with immunoSEQ multiplex PCR; TCRdb holds only in-frame clones, not every one. Altogether about 83,000 clones are present, 92% being singletons, with the ten largest covering about 0.27%. The sample taken for sequencing was T cells isolated from PBMCs. These receptors were taken from a human donor in good health. Both conserved end residues are part of each CDR3. D genes are given only for firm matches. Only part of the rows carry a size: once, few, many, or a class if the clone is expanded.

D gene: TRBD1
V gene: TRBV18
J gene: TRBJ2-7
clone size: .
CDR3 protein: CASSRKTGHEQYF
CDR3 DNA: TGTGCCAGCTCAAGAAAGACAGGGCACGAGCAGTACTTC

D gene: TRBD2
V gene: TRBV19
J gene: TRBJ2-7
clone size: .
CDR3 protein: CASSMRGTSYEQYF
CDR3 DNA: TGTGCCAGTAGTATGCGGGGGACCTCCTACGAGCAGTACTTC

D gene: .
V gene: TRBV20-1
J gene: TRBJ2-1
clone size: .
CDR3 protein: CSASRNFEQFF
CDR3 DNA: TGCAGTGCTAGCAGGAATTTTGAGCAGTTCTTC

D gene: TRBD1
V gene: TRBV7-6
J gene: TRBJ1-6
clone size: .
CDR3 protein: CASGTVNSPLHF
CDR3 DNA: TGTGCCAGCGGGACAGTTAATTCACCCCTCCACTTT

D gene: TRBD1
V gene: TRBV6-5
J gene: TRBJ1-2
clone size: .
CDR3 protein: CASSQGVGGYTF
CDR3 DNA: TGTGCCAGCTCTCAGGGGGTGGGTGGCTACACCTTC

D gene: TRBD2
V gene: TRBV28
J gene: TRBJ2-3
clone size: once
CDR3 protein: CASSPIAGPSADTQYF
CDR3 DNA: TGTGCCAGCAGTCCAATAGCGGGACCCTCCGCAGATACGCAGTATTTT

D gene: .
V gene: TRBV11-2
J gene: TRBJ1-2
clone size: .
CDR3 protein: CASSGLPHYGYTF
CDR3 DNA: TGTGCCAGCAGTGGGCTACCACACTATGGCTACACCTTC

D gene: .
V gene: TRBV5-4
J gene: TRBJ1-5
clone size: .
CDR3 protein: CASSTGNQPQHF
CDR3 DNA: TGTGCCAGCAGCACAGGGAATCAGCCCCAGCATTTT

D gene: TRBD1
V gene: TRBV4-1
J gene: TRBJ1-2
clone size: few
CDR3 protein: CASSQVGFGTGLNGYTF
CDR3 DNA: TGCGCCAGCAGCCAAGTGGGGTTCGGGACAGGGTTGAATGGCTACACCTTC

D gene: TRBD1
V gene: TRBV5-4
J gene: TRBJ1-1
clone size: .
CDR3 protein: CASSLTGDFTEAFF
CDR3 DNA: TGTGCCAGCAGCCTAACAGGGGATTTCACTGAAGCTTTCTTT

D gene: TRBD1
V gene: TRBV7-9
J gene: TRBJ1-2
clone size: .
CDR3 protein: CASSPDRGPMLFYGYTF
CDR3 DNA: TGTGCCAGCAGCCCCGACAGGGGGCCCATGCTTTTTTATGGCTACACCTTC

D gene: .
V gene: TRBV11-3
J gene: TRBJ2-1
clone size: .
CDR3 protein: CASSFGSGSYNEQFF
CDR3 DNA: TGTGCCAGCAGCTTCGGATCGGGGTCCTACAATGAGCAGTTCTTC

D gene: TRBD2
V gene: TRBV4-2
J gene: TRBJ2-3
clone size: .
CDR3 protein: CASSQEIRIAGYTDTQYF
CDR3 DNA: TGTGCCAGCAGCCAAGAAATCAGAATAGCGGGATATACAGATACGCAGTATTTT

D gene: .
V gene: TRBV19
J gene: TRBJ2-2
clone size: .
CDR3 protein: CASRESIGELFF
CDR3 DNA: TGTGCCAGCCGGGAGTCGATAGGGGAGCTGTTTTTT

D gene: TRBD1
V gene: TRBV28
J gene: TRBJ2-5
clone size: .
CDR3 protein: CASSTGTGAGETQYF
CDR3 DNA: TGTGCCAGCAGTACCGGGACAGGGGCGGGGGAGACCCAGTACTTC

D gene: TRBD2
V gene: TRBV6-5
J gene: TRBJ2-2
clone size: .
CDR3 protein: CASSRTSGHTGELFF
CDR3 DNA: TGTGCCAGCAGCCGAACTAGCGGGCACACCGGGGAGCTGTTTTTT

D gene: TRBD1
V gene: TRBV7-9
J gene: TRBJ1-5
clone size: .
CDR3 protein: CASSQDRDVRQPQHF
CDR3 DNA: TGTGCCAGCAGTCAGGACAGGGATGTTCGTCAGCCCCAGCATTTT

D gene: .
V gene: TRBV19
J gene: TRBJ2-7
clone size: .
CDR3 protein: CASSMQGMSSYEQYF
CDR3 DNA: TGTGCCAGTAGTATGCAGGGGATGAGCTCCTACGAGCAGTACTTC

D gene: TRBD1
V gene: TRBV14
J gene: TRBJ2-7
clone size: .
CDR3 protein: CASSQDKFRDRGSYEQYF
CDR3 DNA: TGTGCCAGCAGCCAAGATAAGTTCCGGGACAGGGGGTCCTACGAGCAGTACTTC

D gene: .
V gene: TRBV2
J gene: TRBJ2-7
clone size: .
CDR3 protein: CASSELPGYEQYF
CDR3 DNA: TGTGCCAGCAGTGAACTCCCGGGCTACGAGCAGTACTTC

D gene: .
V gene: TRBV4-1
J gene: TRBJ2-1
clone size: .
CDR3 protein: CASSHPSSNEQFF
CDR3 DNA: TGCGCCAGCAGCCATCCAAGTAGCAATGAGCAGTTCTTC

D gene: .
V gene: TRBV7-9
J gene: TRBJ1-5
clone size: .
CDR3 protein: CASSLAAGQPQHF
CDR3 DNA: TGTGCCAGCAGCTTAGCTGCTGGCCAGCCCCAGCATTTT

D gene: TRBD2
V gene: TRBV28
J gene: TRBJ2-4
clone size: .
CDR3 protein: CASRLAGGTEDIQYF
CDR3 DNA: TGTGCCAGCAGGCTAGCGGGAGGGACAGAGGACATTCAGTACTTC

D gene: .
V gene: TRBV19
J gene: TRBJ1-1
clone size: .
CDR3 protein: CASSITADREAFF
CDR3 DNA: TGTGCCAGTAGTATAACCGCCGACAGAGAAGCTTTCTTT

D gene: TRBD1
V gene: TRBV19
J gene: TRBJ1-1
clone size: .
CDR3 protein: CASSDTGDTEAFF
CDR3 DNA: TGTGCCAGTAGCGATACAGGGGACACTGAAGCTTTCTTT

D gene: .
V gene: TRBV6-5
J gene: TRBJ1-4
clone size: .
CDR3 protein: CASRAQVFGEKLFF
CDR3 DNA: TGTGCCAGCAGGGCACAGGTATTTGGCGAAAAACTGTTTTTT

D gene: TRBD1
V gene: TRBV19
J gene: TRBJ1-5
clone size: .
CDR3 protein: CASSIPSTGPPNQPQHF
CDR3 DNA: TGTGCCAGTAGTATCCCCTCGACAGGGCCCCCAAATCAGCCCCAGCATTTT

D gene: TRBD1
V gene: TRBV25-1
J gene: TRBJ2-7
clone size: .
CDR3 protein: CASSRGQGFATEQYF
CDR3 DNA: TGTGCCAGCAGTAGAGGACAGGGGTTTGCCACCGAGCAGTACTTC

D gene: .
V gene: TRBV28
J gene: TRBJ1-5
clone size: .
CDR3 protein: CASSFIHRDSQPQHF
CDR3 DNA: TGTGCCAGCAGTTTCATCCACAGGGATAGTCAGCCCCAGCATTTT

D gene: .
V gene: TRBV7-6
J gene: TRBJ1-6
clone size: .
CDR3 protein: CASSLVQRGLNSPLHF
CDR3 DNA: TGTGCCAGCAGCTTAGTTCAGCGAGGTCTCAATTCACCCCTCCACTTT

D gene: TRBD1
V gene: TRBV28
J gene: TRBJ1-1
clone size: .
CDR3 protein: CASSSDRGNTEAFF
CDR3 DNA: TGTGCCAGCAGTTCGGACAGGGGGAACACTGAAGCTTTCTTT

D gene: TRBD2
V gene: TRBV27
J gene: TRBJ2-2
clone size: .
CDR3 protein: CASSPLSGGYKGTGELFF
CDR3 DNA: TGTGCCAGCAGTCCACTGAGCGGGGGGTACAAGGGGACCGGGGAGCTGTTTTTT

D gene: .
V gene: TRBV29-1
J gene: TRBJ1-2
clone size: .
CDR3 protein: CSVVGGGGIGYTF
CDR3 DNA: TGCAGCGTTGTTGGTGGGGGCGGAATTGGCTACACCTTC

D gene: .
V gene: TRBV5-4
J gene: TRBJ2-1
clone size: .
CDR3 protein: CASSFDGSRYNEQFF
CDR3 DNA: TGTGCCAGCAGCTTTGACGGGAGCCGTTACAATGAGCAGTTCTTC

D gene: .
V gene: TRBV15
J gene: TRBJ2-7
clone size: .
CDR3 protein: CATSGDSGTAFYEQYF
CDR3 DNA: TGTGCCACCAGCGGGGACTCCGGGACAGCGTTCTACGAGCAGTACTTC

D gene: .
V gene: TRBV9
J gene: TRBJ1-1
clone size: .
CDR3 protein: CASSVEGATEAFF
CDR3 DNA: TGTGCCAGCAGCGTAGAAGGGGCGACTGAAGCTTTCTTT

D gene: TRBD1
V gene: TRBV6-1
J gene: TRBJ1-2
clone size: .
CDR3 protein: CASSERGQAYGYTF
CDR3 DNA: TGTGCCAGCAGTGAAAGGGGACAGGCCTATGGCTACACCTTC

D gene: .
V gene: TRBV4-1
J gene: TRBJ1-1
clone size: .
CDR3 protein: CASSPPLGVLNTEAFF
CDR3 DNA: TGCGCCAGCAGCCCACCCCTAGGGGTGTTGAACACTGAAGCTTTCTTT

D gene: .
V gene: TRBV27
J gene: TRBJ1-1
clone size: .
CDR3 protein: CASSRGVERMNTEAFF
CDR3 DNA: TGTGCCAGCAGTCGGGGGGTAGAGAGGATGAACACTGAAGCTTTCTTT

D gene: TRBD2
V gene: TRBV7-9
J gene: TRBJ2-1
clone size: .
CDR3 protein: CASSSGPSGSPYNEQFF
CDR3 DNA: TGTGCCAGCAGCTCAGGACCTAGCGGGTCCCCCTACAATGAGCAGTTCTTC

D gene: .
V gene: TRBV7-9
J gene: TRBJ2-1
clone size: .
CDR3 protein: CASSLWGGDEQFF
CDR3 DNA: TGTGCCAGCAGCTTATGGGGCGGGGATGAGCAGTTCTTC

D gene: .
V gene: TRBV29-1
J gene: TRBJ1-1
clone size: .
CDR3 protein: CSVVETVTEAFF
CDR3 DNA: TGCAGCGTTGTAGAGACAGTAACTGAAGCTTTCTTT

D gene: TRBD2
V gene: TRBV4-1
J gene: TRBJ2-1
clone size: .
CDR3 protein: CASSQLAGGTYNEQFF
CDR3 DNA: TGCGCCAGCAGCCAATTAGCGGGGGGGACCTACAATGAGCAGTTCTTC

D gene: .
V gene: TRBV30
J gene: TRBJ1-1
clone size: .
CDR3 protein: CAWRDMTEAFF
CDR3 DNA: TGTGCCTGGCGGGATATGACTGAAGCTTTCTTT

D gene: .
V gene: TRBV28
J gene: TRBJ2-1
clone size: .
CDR3 protein: CASRNTNNEQFF
CDR3 DNA: TGTGCCAGCAGGAACACGAACAATGAGCAGTTCTTC

D gene: .
V gene: TRBV9
J gene: TRBJ2-3
clone size: .
CDR3 protein: CASSVADRMDSHTQVTDTQYF
CDR3 DNA: TGTGCCAGCAGCGTAGCGGACCGAATGGACAGCCACACCCAAGTCACAGATACGCAGTATTTT

D gene: .
V gene: TRBV27
J gene: TRBJ2-7
clone size: .
CDR3 protein: CASSFDRLRHEQYF
CDR3 DNA: TGTGCCAGCAGTTTCGACAGGCTTCGGCACGAGCAGTACTTC

D gene: .
V gene: TRBV5-1
J gene: TRBJ2-3
clone size: .
CDR3 protein: CASSLATGEGDTQYF
CDR3 DNA: TGCGCCAGCAGCTTGGCGACAGGGGAGGGGGATACGCAGTATTTT